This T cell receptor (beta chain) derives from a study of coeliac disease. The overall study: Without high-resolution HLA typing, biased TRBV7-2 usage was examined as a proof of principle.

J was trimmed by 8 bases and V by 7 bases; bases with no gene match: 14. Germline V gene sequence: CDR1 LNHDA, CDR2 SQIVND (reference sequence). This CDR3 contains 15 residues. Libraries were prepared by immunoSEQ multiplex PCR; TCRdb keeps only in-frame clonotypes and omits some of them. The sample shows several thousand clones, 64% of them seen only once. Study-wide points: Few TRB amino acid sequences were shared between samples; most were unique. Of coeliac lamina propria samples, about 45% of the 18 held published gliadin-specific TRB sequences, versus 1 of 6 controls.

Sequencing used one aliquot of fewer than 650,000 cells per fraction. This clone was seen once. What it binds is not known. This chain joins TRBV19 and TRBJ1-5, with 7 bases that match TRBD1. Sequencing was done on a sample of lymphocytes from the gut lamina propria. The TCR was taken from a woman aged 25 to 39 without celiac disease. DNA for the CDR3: TGTGCCAGTACCGACGGGACAGTAGCCCAAGAGCCCCAGCATTTT. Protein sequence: CASTDGTVAQEPQHF. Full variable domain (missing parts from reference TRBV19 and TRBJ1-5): DGGITQSPKYLFRKEGQNVTLSCEQNLNHDAMYWYRQDPGQGLRLIYYSQIVNDFQKGDIAEGYSVSREKKESFPLTVTSAQKNPTAFYLCASTDGTVAQEPQHFGDGTRLSIL.